This T cell receptor beta chain was identified in a study of blood T cell repertoires in COVID-19. Study details: Samples of COVID-19 (acute and convalescent) were obtained from the United States, Italy and Spain.

Trimming shortened V by 4 bases and J by 6 bases, and 9 bases separated the two germline ends. The CDR3 has 12 amino acids. The germline CDR1 and CDR2 sequences are LGHDT and YNNKEL (reference sequence). In the original workflow: Amplification with reference gene primers provided the estimates of nucleated cell counts. Produced via immunoSEQ multiplex PCR; TCRdb's table is partial and in-frame only. The V and J calls and clone size are taken from that table; D and trimming were inferred from the DNA. The profile shows around 250,000 clones, around 87% of them singletons. This rearrangement joins TRBV3-1 (or the pseudogene TRBV3-2) to TRBJ1-2; D is possibly TRBD1 (5 bases). What was sequenced was peripheral blood. The receptor comes from a woman aged 70-85 years with active or convalescent COVID-19. CDR3 DNA sequence: TGTGCCAGCAGCCTCTGGGGGGATGGCTACACCTTC. This gives the protein CASSLWGDGYTF.